The text below deals with one TCR beta chain. Its antigen is still unknown. No base quality values were provided; no much bigger clone lies one nucleotide off. This specimen comes from a study of beta chain features in type 1 diabetes listed by TCRdb under 2018. About the investigation overall: Patients and healthy donors did not differ in mean age, gender distribution, total cell number or subset yield. Regulatory and stem cell-like memory subsets were isolated from only 8 patients and roughly eight healthy donors, whereas naive and central memory subsets came from all 30 or so donors. Across all samples, 107,917,701 sorted cells were examined, and cell number per subset correlated strongly with RNA yield. In the study, TCRB repertoires of sorted circulating CD4+ T cell subsets from recently diagnosed type 1 diabetes patients were compared with those of matched healthy donors. Points the paper makes about the study in general: In all four CD4+ subsets, TCRB CDR3 length was moderately but significantly shorter in type 1 diabetes patients. Patients with type 1 diabetes made fewer insertions and deleted more nucleotides at VDJ recombination sites, implying thymic rearrangement abnormalities. PCR may preferentially amplify shorter templates, but because patient and control samples were amplified and corrected together, any resulting skew would affect both groups equally. Because the HLA sub-analyses included only small numbers of individuals, any influence of HLA type on TCRB rearrangement was left unresolved. The naive, central memory and regulatory TCRB repertoires appeared to resemble one another more closely among patients than among healthy donors. Sequencing cDNA rather than genomic DNA could over-represent highly expressing activated cells, although activation and CD3 levels did not differ between groups.

A single peripheral blood draw of approximately 120 mL on average was collected from each donor into heparinised tubes. Using a panel that included CD45RO, CCR7, CD25, CD127, CD95 and CD27, naive, central memory, regulatory and stem cell-like memory CD4+ T cells were sorted on a BD FACSAria II. A purity above 98% was achieved for all sorted populations. PBMCs were isolated immediately by Lymphoprep density gradient centrifugation and stained directly without culture. To minimize batch effects, samples were stained and sorted in pairs, one healthy donor with one patient per experiment. All of the isolated RNA was reverse transcribed with the High Capacity cDNA Reverse Transcription Kit, so expressed TCRB transcripts were sequenced. Deep immunoSEQ sequencing was applied to naive, central memory and regulatory T cell samples, giving an average of about 3.4 million total reads per sample. Sorted cells were lysed in RLT buffer, and RNA was extracted using DNase-treated RNeasy Micro or Mini kits according to cell number. Each cell subset was processed on its own to prevent cross-contamination, while patient and healthy donor samples were processed together. The immunoSEQ multiplex PCR was used to amplify TCRB sequences from cDNA, yielding 87-bp fragments that span the CDR3 region. Sequencing of the amplicons was done on the Illumina HiSeq platform. The published analysis was carried out like this. PCR bias was computationally corrected using synthetic template baselines, reads within Hamming distance 2 were collapsed, and singletons that could not be merged were discarded. Reads were aligned against IMGT to assign V, D and J genes, CDR3 length and insertions or deletions at six rearrangement sites. Within each subset, clonotype counts were normalized to the number of sorted cells before true diversity and Gini coefficients were calculated with the tcR R package. The overlap coefficient, calculated on TCRB nucleotide sequences, was used to measure repertoire sharing. In its TCRdb copy, this immuneACCESS table keeps in-frame sequences only and misses some clones. Where compared with another copy, unresolved V genes explain less than half of these, and the others have no known cause. That table is the source of V, J and clone size, and D and trimming were worked out from the DNA. The sample table shows some 150,000 clones, and approximately 52% are seen once. The biggest ten clones account for 0.35% to 0.5% of the sample.

At the junction V is shortened by 4 bases and J by 3 bases; bases outside the gene matches: 6. CDR1 SGHVS and CDR2 FNYEAQ are derived from the germline V gene. Spanning cysteine to phenylalanine, the CDR3 consists of 16 amino acids. Solely the CDR3 DNA is kept, with 48 bases framed from the first base. This TCR was sampled from a man younger than 35 in good health. The specimen was Tregs from blood. The sample's cell subset or site, from its label and the paper: regulatory CD4+ T cells. Recombination joined TRBV7-6 with TRBJ2-1, with 10 junctional bases fitting TRBD2. CDR3 protein: CASSSRLAGVYNEQFF. DNA sequence: TGTGCCAGCAGCTCACGACTAGCGGGTGTCTACAATGAGCAGTTCTTC.